Listed below are T cell receptor beta chains from one sample, sequenced in a study of OX40 agonist ivuxolimab in advanced cancers. Using immunoSEQ multiplex PCR, the repertoire was profiled, and TCRdb retains in-frame clones only, with some absent. Of about 26,000 clones listed, 60% to 80% are singletons. The sequenced sample was CD4+ or CD8+ T cells sorted from blood, obtained in a trial of the OX40 agonist ivuxolimab. The origin of the receptors is an adult with an advanced solid tumor such as melanoma, head and neck, liver or kidney cancer. Each CDR3 is given with its conserved first and last residue. Clone size, where shown, is once, few, many, or a class for clones that have expanded.

J | size | V | CDR3
TRBJ2-2 | . | TRBV27 | CASSLSRPGSANTGELFF
TRBJ1-4 | . | TRBV5-1 | CASSLTWGTTNEKLFF
TRBJ2-7 | . | TRBV13 | CASSSDRGSYEQYF
TRBJ2-2 | once | TRBV10-2 | CASGETPNTGELFF
TRBJ1-1 | few | TRBV6-5 | CASIGGRDTEAFF
TRBJ2-1 | . | TRBV5-8 | CASSLILLVLEEQFF
TRBJ2-7 | few | TRBV27 | CASSFGGNYEQYF
TRBJ2-7 | . | TRBV5-6 | CASFRTGQTYEQYF
TRBJ1-1 | . | TRBV5-1 | CASSLEPVSLRTEAFF
TRBJ1-4 | . | TRBV4-1 | CASSRQGGEKLFF
TRBJ1-1 | few | TRBV7-9 | CASSLAATEAFF
TRBJ2-2 | . | TRBV6-5 | CASSPSGGNTGELFF
TRBJ2-7 | . | TRBV5-1 | CASSLSGYEQYF
TRBJ2-7 | . | TRBV19 | CATSGGPEQYF
TRBJ2-7 | medium-sized | TRBV2 | CASVRGYEQYF